This TCR beta chain was found in a study of T cells in Graves' hyperthyroidism and ophthalmopathy. This clonotype showed up just a few times. Amplification of TCR beta CDR3 regions was performed using RNA transcripts as template. The HTBI primer set was used in a first-round RT-PCR of the TCR CDR3. TCRdb reprocessed the multiplex PCR reads with MiXCR, giving one entry per CDR3 protein. The sample lists over 650,000 distinct CDR3 sequences; 45% were seen once. The sequence was collected from an adult man with Graves' disease, either hyperthyroidism or ophthalmopathy (not recorded which). The sequenced material came from peripheral blood or thyroid tissue (not recorded which).

The CDR3 DNA sequence: TGCAGTGCTAGGAGCCCCCAAGAGACCCAGTACTTC. Its translation is CSARSPQETQYF. This chain joins TRBV20-1 and TRBJ2-5; D is uncertain. With 3 bases removed from V and 1 base from J, the gap between germline ends came to 6 bases. The V gene's germline CDR1 is DFQATT and CDR2 SNEGSKA (reference sequence). This CDR3 comprises 12 residues.